Detailed here is one T cell receptor (beta chain). This entry belongs to a study of blood T cell repertoires in COVID-19. The wider study: The samples span acute and convalescent COVID-19 from the United States, Italy and Spain.

The study drew participants aged about 18 to 89 years from about two dozen US areas. Clinical history reported by participants formed the basis on which cohorts were assigned. A COVID-19 case had been met by exposed participants during the 2 weeks before study entry. The table came from immunoSEQ multiplex PCR; TCRdb's copy has only in-frame clones and leaves some out. The sample records about 200,000 clones, approximately 86% being singletons. Input material: PBMCs or T cells enriched from blood (not recorded which). This receptor was identified in a woman aged 25-40 years who had been exposed to COVID-19.

CDR3 DNA sequence: TGCGCCAGCAGCTTGGGAGAATACTCTGGAAACACCATATATTTT. The encoded protein is CASSLGEYSGNTIYF. The rearrangement links TRBV5-1 to TRBJ1-3, with D unclear. Germline assignment: CDR1 SGHRS and CDR2 YFSETQ. Trimming removed 0 bases from V and 0 bases from J, with 7 bases in between. The CDR3 is made up of 15 amino acids. Together with reference TRBV5-1 and TRBJ1-3, the CDR3 gives the full variable domain: KAGVTQTPRYLIKTRGQQVTLSCSPISGHRSVSWYQQTPGQGLQFLFEYFSETQRNKGNFPGRFSGRQFSNSRSEMNVSTLELGDSALYLCASSLGEYSGNTIYFGEGSWLTVV.